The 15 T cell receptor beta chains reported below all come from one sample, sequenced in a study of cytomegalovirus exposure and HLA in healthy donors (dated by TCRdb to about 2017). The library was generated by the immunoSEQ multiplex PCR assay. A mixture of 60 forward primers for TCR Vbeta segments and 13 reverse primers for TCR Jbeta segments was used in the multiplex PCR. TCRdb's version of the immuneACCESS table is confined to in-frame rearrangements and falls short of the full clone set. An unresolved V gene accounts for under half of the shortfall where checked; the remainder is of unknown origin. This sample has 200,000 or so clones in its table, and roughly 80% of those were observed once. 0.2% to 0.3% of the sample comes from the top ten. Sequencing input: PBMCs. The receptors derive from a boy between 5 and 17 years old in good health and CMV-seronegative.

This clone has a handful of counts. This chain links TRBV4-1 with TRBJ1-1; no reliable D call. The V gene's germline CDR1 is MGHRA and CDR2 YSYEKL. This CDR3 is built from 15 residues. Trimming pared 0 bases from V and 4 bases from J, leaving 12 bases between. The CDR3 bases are TGCGCCAGCAGCCAAGATGTCGGGATGAGCACTGAAGCTTTCTTT. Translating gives CASSQDVGMSTEAFF.

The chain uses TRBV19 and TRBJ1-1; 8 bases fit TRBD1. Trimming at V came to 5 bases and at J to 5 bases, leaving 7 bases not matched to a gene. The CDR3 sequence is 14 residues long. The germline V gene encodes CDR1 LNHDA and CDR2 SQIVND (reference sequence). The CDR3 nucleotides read TGTGCCAGTAGTGGCGGACAGGGTCAAACTGAAGCTTTCTTT. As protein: CASSGGQGQTEAFF.

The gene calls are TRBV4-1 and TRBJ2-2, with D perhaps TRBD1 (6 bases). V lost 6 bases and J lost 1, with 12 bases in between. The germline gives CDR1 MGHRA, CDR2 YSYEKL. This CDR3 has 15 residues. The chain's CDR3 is CASRSPGQNTGELFF. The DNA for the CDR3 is TGCGCCAGCAGATCACCGGGACAGAACACCGGGGAGCTGTTTTTT.

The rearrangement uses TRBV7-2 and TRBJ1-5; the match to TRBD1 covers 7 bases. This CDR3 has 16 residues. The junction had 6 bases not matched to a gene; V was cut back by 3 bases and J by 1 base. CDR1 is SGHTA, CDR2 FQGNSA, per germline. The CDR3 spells CASSFLRGPSNQPQHF. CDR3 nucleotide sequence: TGTGCCAGCAGCTTTTTGAGGGGGCCGAGCAATCAGCCCCAGCATTTT.

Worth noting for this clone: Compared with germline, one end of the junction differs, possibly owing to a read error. The CDR3 coding sequence is TGTTCCAGCAGCTCGTCTTGGAGGGCCGAGGAAAACGAGCAGTACTTC. The encoded protein is CSSSSSWRAEENEQYF. The rearrangement joins TRBV7-9 to TRBJ2-7, with a weak D call TRBD2 (6 bases). This CDR3 contains 16 residues. Per the germline V gene, CDR1 is SEHNR and CDR2 is FQNEAQ (reference sequence).

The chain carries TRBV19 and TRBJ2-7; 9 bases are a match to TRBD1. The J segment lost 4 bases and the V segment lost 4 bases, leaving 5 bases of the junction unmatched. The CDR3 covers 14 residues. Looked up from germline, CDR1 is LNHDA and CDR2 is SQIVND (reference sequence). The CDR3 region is CASSNGQGWYEQYF. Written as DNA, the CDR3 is TGTGCCAGTAGTAATGGACAGGGGTGGTACGAGCAGTACTTC.

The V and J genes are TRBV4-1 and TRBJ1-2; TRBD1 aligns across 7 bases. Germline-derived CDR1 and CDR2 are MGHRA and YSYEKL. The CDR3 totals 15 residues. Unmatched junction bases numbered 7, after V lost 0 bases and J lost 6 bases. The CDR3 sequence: CASSQENRGVHGYTF. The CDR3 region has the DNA TGCGCCAGCAGCCAAGAAAACAGGGGTGTCCATGGCTACACCTTC.

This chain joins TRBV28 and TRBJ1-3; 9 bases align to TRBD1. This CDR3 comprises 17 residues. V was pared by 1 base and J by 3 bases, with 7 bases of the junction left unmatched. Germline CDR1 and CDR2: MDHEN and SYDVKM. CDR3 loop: CASSLLAGQGFGNTIYF. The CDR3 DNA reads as TGTGCCAGCAGTTTATTGGCGGGACAGGGATTTGGAAACACCATATATTTT.

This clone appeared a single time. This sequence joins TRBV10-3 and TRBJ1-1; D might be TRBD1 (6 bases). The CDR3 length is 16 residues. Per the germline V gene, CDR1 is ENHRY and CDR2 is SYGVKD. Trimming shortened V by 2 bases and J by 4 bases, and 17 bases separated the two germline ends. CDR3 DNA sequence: TGTGCCATCAGTGAGAGGCGGGGGGGGCTGGGCACTGAAGCTTTCTTT. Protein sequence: CAISERRGGLGTEAFF.

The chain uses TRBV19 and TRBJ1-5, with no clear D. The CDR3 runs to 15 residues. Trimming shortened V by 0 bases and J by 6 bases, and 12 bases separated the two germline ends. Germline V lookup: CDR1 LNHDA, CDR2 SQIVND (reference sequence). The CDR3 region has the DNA TGTGCCAGTAGTATAGAAGCAGGAATGTCTCAGCCCCAGCATTTT. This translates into CASSIEAGMSQPQHF. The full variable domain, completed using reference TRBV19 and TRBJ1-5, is DGGITQSPKYLFRKEGQNVTLSCEQNLNHDAMYWYRQDPGQGLRLIYYSQIVNDFQKGDIAEGYSVSREKKESFPLTVTSAQKNPTAFYLCASSIEAGMSQPQHFGDGTRLSIL.

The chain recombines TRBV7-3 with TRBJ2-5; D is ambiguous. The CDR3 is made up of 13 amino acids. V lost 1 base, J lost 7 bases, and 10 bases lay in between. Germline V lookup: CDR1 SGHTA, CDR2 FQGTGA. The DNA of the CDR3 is TGTGCCAGCAGCTTAAGGGCGATTGGGACCCAGTACTTC. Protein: CASSLRAIGTQYF.

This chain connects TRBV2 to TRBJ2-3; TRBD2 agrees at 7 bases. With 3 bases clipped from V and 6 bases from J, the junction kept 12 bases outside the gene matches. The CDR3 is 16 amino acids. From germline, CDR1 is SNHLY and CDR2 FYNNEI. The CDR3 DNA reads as TGTGCCAGCAGTGACTTGGCGGGAGTTACTGTGGATACGCAGTATTTT. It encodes CASSDLAGVTVDTQYF.

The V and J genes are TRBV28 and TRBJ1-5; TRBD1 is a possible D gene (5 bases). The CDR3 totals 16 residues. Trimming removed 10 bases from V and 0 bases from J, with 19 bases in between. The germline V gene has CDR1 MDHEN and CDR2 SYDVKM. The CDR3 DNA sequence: TGTGCCACCCTCCCCACCGACAGTCATAGCAATCAGCCCCAGCATTTT. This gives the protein CATLPTDSHSNQPQHF.

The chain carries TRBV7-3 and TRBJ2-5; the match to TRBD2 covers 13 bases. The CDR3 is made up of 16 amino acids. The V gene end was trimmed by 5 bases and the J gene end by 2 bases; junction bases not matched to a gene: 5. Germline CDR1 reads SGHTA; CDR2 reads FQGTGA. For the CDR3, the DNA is TGTGCCAGCAGCCCCAAGGGACTAGCGGGACAAGAGACCCAGTACTTC. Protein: CASSPKGLAGQETQYF.

For the CDR3, the DNA is TGTGCCAGCAGCCCCGGCGGAGGCTACGAGCAGTACTTC. This gives the protein CASSPGGGYEQYF. The chain employs TRBV9 and TRBJ2-7, with D possibly being TRBD2 (5 bases). Germline lookup yields CDR1 SGDLS and CDR2 YYNGEE. Trimming cost V 4 bases and J 3 bases, with 11 bases left between them. This CDR3 contains 13 residues.